These T cell receptor beta chains were read from a single sample in a study of blood T cells in healthy people across ages. MiXCR, applied by TCRdb to the 5' RACE reads, yields one record per CDR3 protein. The table records around 670,000 distinct CDR3 sequences, roughly 31% of them present only once. Sequencing used blood. These TCRs come from an elderly woman in good health. CDR3s include the opening cysteine and the closing phenylalanine or tryptophan. Fields, in order: D gene, J gene, clone size, V gene, CDR3 protein, CDR3 DNA. The D gene is left open where the match is weak. Expanded clones are given a class, and other clones once, few, many or no size at all.

D: TRBD1
J: TRBJ1-1
size: once
V: TRBV2
CDR3: CASTGAGGLAEAFF
DNA: TGTGCCAGCACAGGGGCAGGGGGGTTGGCTGAAGCTTTCTTT

D: TRBD1
J: TRBJ1-1
size: -
V: TRBV7-2
CDR3: CASSRTGTGSTEAFF
DNA: TGTGCCAGCAGCCGGACGGGGACAGGGTCCACTGAAGCTTTCTTT

D: -
J: TRBJ1-1
size: many
V: TRBV11-1
CDR3: CASSSDGRSNTEAFF
DNA: TGTGCCAGCAGCTCTGACGGGCGGTCGAACACTGAAGCTTTCTTT

D: -
J: TRBJ2-7
size: many
V: TRBV20-1
CDR3: CSATPRGYEQYF
DNA: TGCAGTGCCACACCCAGGGGTTACGAGCAGTACTTC

D: TRBD1
J: TRBJ1-1
size: few
V: TRBV5-1
CDR3: CASNRDRVDTEAFF
DNA: TGCGCCAGCAACAGGGACAGGGTGGACACTGAAGCTTTCTTT

D: -
J: TRBJ2-1
size: many
V: TRBV15
CDR3: CATRPGAGLHNEQFF
DNA: TGTGCCACCAGGCCGGGGGCGGGCCTTCACAATGAGCAGTTCTTC

D: -
J: TRBJ2-3
size: many
V: TRBV30
CDR3: CAWSVQGFPDTDTQYF
DNA: TGTGCCTGGAGTGTACAAGGGTTTCCCGACACAGATACGCAGTATTTT

D: -
J: TRBJ2-1
size: many
V: TRBV12-3/TRBV12-4
CDR3: CASSMSSYNEQFF
DNA: TGTGCCAGCAGTATGAGCTCCTACAATGAGCAGTTCTTC

D: TRBD1
J: TRBJ2-3
size: many
V: TRBV12-3/TRBV12-4
CDR3: CASSQGRGQDTQYF
DNA: TGTGCCAGCAGCCAGGGCAGGGGGCAAGATACGCAGTATTTT

D: TRBD1
J: TRBJ1-1
size: -
V: TRBV20-1
CDR3: CSGPDRGGAEAFF
DNA: TGCAGTGGACCGGACAGGGGCGGAGCTGAAGCTTTCTTT

D: TRBD1
J: TRBJ2-1
size: many
V: TRBV24-1
CDR3: CATSGGQGNDNEQFF
DNA: TGTGCCACCAGTGGGGGACAGGGGAACGACAATGAGCAGTTCTTC

D: TRBD2
J: TRBJ2-1
size: once
V: TRBV6-1
CDR3: CASSPTSGGGGSYNEQFF
DNA: TGTGCCAGCTCACCAACTAGCGGGGGGGGTGGCTCCTACAATGAGCAGTTCTTC

D: TRBD1
J: TRBJ2-1
size: many
V: TRBV24-1
CDR3: CATSDTGTDNEQFF
DNA: TGTGCCACCAGTGACACCGGGACAGACAATGAGCAGTTCTTC

D: -
J: TRBJ1-4
size: once
V: TRBV20-1
CDR3: CSARDRRRGVREKLFF
DNA: TGCAGTGCTAGAGATCGGCGGCGAGGGGTTCGAGAAAAACTGTTTTTT

D: -
J: TRBJ2-3
size: once
V: TRBV6-1
CDR3: CAGSEVGGAVGADTQYF
DNA: TGTGCCGGCAGTGAAGTTGGGGGGGCCGTCGGCGCAGATACGCAGTATTTT

D: TRBD2
J: TRBJ2-3
size: many
V: TRBV7-8
CDR3: CASSAASGRATDTQYF
DNA: TGTGCCAGCAGCGCGGCTAGCGGCCGGGCGACAGATACGCAGTATTTT

D: TRBD1
J: TRBJ2-1
size: -
V: TRBV7-9
CDR3: CTSSFEGTGGSSYNEQFF
DNA: TGTACCAGCAGCTTCGAAGGGACAGGGGGGAGCTCCTACAATGAGCAGTTCTTC

D: -
J: TRBJ2-7
size: many
V: TRBV7-8
CDR3: CASSLSGGPVEQYF
DNA: TGTGCCAGCAGCTTGTCTGGGGGGCCGGTCGAGCAGTACTTC

D: TRBD1
J: TRBJ2-2
size: few
V: TRBV5-1
CDR3: CASSLAGTGKTGELFF
DNA: TGCGCCAGCAGCTTGGCCGGGACAGGGAAAACCGGGGAGCTGTTTTTT

D: -
J: TRBJ1-1
size: few
V: TRBV10-3
CDR3: CAIRASGAENTEAFF
DNA: TGTGCCATCAGGGCGTCCGGGGCGGAAAACACTGAAGCTTTCTTT

D: -
J: TRBJ2-2
size: -
V: TRBV7-7
CDR3: CASLPTGELFF
DNA: TGTGCTTCTCTTCCCACCGGGGAGCTGTTTTTT

D: -
J: TRBJ2-5
size: -
V: TRBV7-2
CDR3: CASSLEGGRGEQYF
DNA: TGTGCCAGCAGCTTAGAGGGGGGCCGTGGGGAGCAGTACTTC

D: -
J: TRBJ2-1
size: once
V: TRBV4-1
CDR3: CASINRVGRSYNEQFF
DNA: TGCGCCAGCATCAACAGGGTCGGGAGGTCCTACAATGAGCAGTTCTTC

D: TRBD1
J: TRBJ1-2
size: -
V: TRBV2
CDR3: CASSAGTGRNGYIF
DNA: TGTGCCAGCAGTGCAGGGACAGGGAGAAATGGCTACATCTTC

D: -
J: TRBJ1-6
size: few
V: TRBV9
CDR3: CASSVGSNFRTDFSPLHF
DNA: TGTGCCAGCAGCGTAGGCTCCAATTTTAGGACAGACTTTTCACCCCTCCACTTT

D: -
J: TRBJ2-7
size: once
V: TRBV7-9
CDR3: CACSWGGRATHEQYF
DNA: TGTGCCTGCAGCTGGGGAGGCAGGGCGACCCACGAGCAGTACTTC

D: -
J: TRBJ1-1
size: -
V: TRBV10-3
CDR3: CAISATQVAKNTEAFF
DNA: TGTGCCATCAGTGCCACTCAGGTTGCCAAAAACACTGAAGCTTTCTTT

D: -
J: TRBJ1-1
size: -
V: TRBV5-1
CDR3: CASSPGEGRAVAFF
DNA: TGCGCCAGCAGCCCCGGAGAGGGGCGTGCGGTGGCTTTCTTT

D: -
J: TRBJ1-3
size: -
V: TRBV6-5
CDR3: CASSYNPVGLHSGNTIYF
DNA: TGTGCCAGCAGTTACAACCCAGTCGGCCTGCACTCTGGAAACACCATATATTTT

D: TRBD1
J: TRBJ2-3
size: -
V: TRBV20-1
CDR3: CSASRDRGLGDTQYF
DNA: TGCAGTGCTAGTAGAGACAGGGGGCTGGGGGATACGCAGTATTTT

D: TRBD2
J: TRBJ2-3
size: -
V: TRBV4-3
CDR3: CTSSQGHLGKSGVLTDTQYF
DNA: TGCACCAGCAGCCAAGGGCACTTGGGGAAAAGCGGGGTGCTCACAGATACGCAGTATTTT